This is a list of T cell receptor beta chains from one sample in a study of blood T cells in healthy people across ages. Using its own MiXCR run on the 5' RACE reads, TCRdb lists one record per CDR3 protein. The sample lists about 620,000 distinct CDR3 sequences, 52% occurring once. The material sequenced was blood. These receptors were taken from a woman older than 75 in good health. CDR3s include the opening cysteine and the closing phenylalanine or tryptophan. The D gene is left open where the match is weak. The size entry is marked missing in some rows and otherwise reads once, few, many or a size class.

CDR3aa	CDR3nt	abundance	v_gene	j_gene	d_gene
CASSQIQGAGNQPQHF	TGCGCCAGCAGCCAAATACAGGGGGCTGGCAATCAGCCCCAGCATTTT	NA	TRBV4-1	TRBJ1-5	TRBD1
CASSPTSGYAYEQYF	TGCGCCAGCAGCCCCACGTCGGGGTACGCCTACGAGCAGTACTTC	NA	TRBV4-1	TRBJ2-7	NA
CSASFRSYEQYF	TGCAGTGCTAGTTTTAGGAGCTACGAGCAGTACTTC	once	TRBV20-1	TRBJ2-7	NA
CASSNPGQPQHF	TGTGCCAGCAGCAACCCAGGGCAGCCCCAGCATTTT	NA	TRBV12-3/TRBV12-4	TRBJ1-5	NA
CASTVREIRTDTQYF	TGTGCCAGCACGGTACGGGAGATCAGGACAGATACGCAGTATTTT	NA	TRBV12-3/TRBV12-4	TRBJ2-3	NA
CASSTVKFAKNIQYF	TGTGCCAGCAGCACTGTGAAGTTTGCCAAAAACATTCAGTACTTC	NA	TRBV21-1	TRBJ2-4	NA
CAISESSGAEQYF	TGTGCCATCAGTGAGTCGAGCGGGGCCGAGCAGTACTTC	NA	TRBV10-3	TRBJ2-7	TRBD2
CASSQEVGGTQYF	TGTGCCAGCAGCCAAGAAGTTGGCGGGACCCAGTACTTC	NA	TRBV4-2	TRBJ2-5	NA
CASSLIGSNEQFF	TGTGCCAGCAGTTTGATAGGGTCCAATGAGCAGTTCTTC	few	TRBV28	TRBJ2-1	NA
CASSSVGGGRGDTQYF	TGTGCCAGCAGTTCCGTGGGGGGCGGGAGAGGAGATACGCAGTATTTT	NA	TRBV28	TRBJ2-3	NA
CAIGDYNTDTQYF	TGTGCCATAGGGGACTATAACACAGATACGCAGTATTTT	once	TRBV10-3	TRBJ2-3	TRBD2
CASSPGDSARRYTF	TGTGCCAGCTCACCAGGGGACAGTGCTCGGCGCTACACCTTC	NA	TRBV18	TRBJ1-2	TRBD1
CASTSAGGYADTQYF	TGTGCCAGCACCAGCGCGGGAGGGTACGCAGATACGCAGTATTTT	once	TRBV6-1	TRBJ2-3	TRBD2
CASSQGQGGEEYF	TGTGCCAGCAGTCAAGGACAGGGGGGCGAGGAGTACTTC	NA	TRBV6-2/TRBV6-3	TRBJ2-7	TRBD1
CSAPGRGVSPTDTQYF	TGCAGCGCCCCAGGTAGAGGGGTGTCCCCCACAGATACGCAGTATTTT	few	TRBV29-1	TRBJ2-3	NA
CASANRQGNQPQHF	TGTGCCAGCGCGAACAGGCAAGGCAATCAGCCCCAGCATTTT	NA	TRBV2	TRBJ1-5	NA
CASSLGAGQGSYEQYF	TGTGCCAGCAGTTTAGGTGCGGGACAGGGATCCTACGAGCAGTACTTC	many	TRBV12-3/TRBV12-4	TRBJ2-7	TRBD1
CAINAGKGTGANVLTF	TGTGCCATCAATGCCGGGAAGGGAACTGGGGCCAACGTCCTGACTTTC	NA	TRBV10-3	TRBJ2-6	NA
CASSLRGQYNEQFF	TGTGCCAGCAGCTTACGGGGGCAATACAATGAGCAGTTCTTC	many	TRBV7-3	TRBJ2-1	NA
CASSFAGRDYEQYF	TGTGCCAGCAGCTTTGCGGGACGAGACTACGAGCAGTACTTC	NA	TRBV7-2	TRBJ2-7	NA
CASSDTVKETQYF	TGTGCCAGCAGTGACACAGTAAAAGAGACCCAGTACTTC	NA	TRBV25-1	TRBJ2-5	NA
CSALRSGGAYGYTF	TGCAGTGCTCTCCGATCGGGGGGAGCTTATGGCTACACCTTC	few	TRBV20-1	TRBJ1-2	NA
CSASSAGGYTF	TGCAGTGCTAGCTCAGCGGGTGGCTACACCTTC	many	TRBV20-1	TRBJ1-2	NA
CASKVGWGMNEQFF	TGTGCCAGCAAGGTTGGGTGGGGCATGAATGAGCAGTTCTTC	NA	TRBV12-3/TRBV12-4	TRBJ2-1	NA